These 2 T cell receptor beta chains were sequenced from one sample in a study of cytomegalovirus exposure and HLA in healthy donors (dated by TCRdb to about 2017). Library prep was done by the immunoSEQ multiplex PCR assay. A mixture of 60 forward primers for TCR Vbeta segments and 13 reverse primers for TCR Jbeta segments was used in the multiplex PCR. In its TCRdb copy, this immuneACCESS table keeps in-frame sequences only and misses some clones. Where compared with another copy, unresolved V genes explain less than half of these, and the others have no known cause. The table for this sample lists approximately 91,000 clones; around 60% of them were counted only once. The ten biggest clones cover approximately 2.2% of the sample. Material for sequencing was PBMCs. All receptors derive from a human donor in good health.

J is TRBJ2-2 and V is TRBV4-3; TRBD2 agrees at 15 bases. There are 16 residues in the CDR3. Trimming took 3 bases from V and 6 from J; bases not matched to a gene: 2. CDR1 LGHNA and CDR2 YSLEER come from the germline V gene. CDR3 nucleotides: TGCGCCAGCAGCCACTGGACTAGCGGGGGGGCCGGGGAGCTGTTTTTT. This codes for CASSHWTSGGAGELFF.

The genes are TRBV5-6 and TRBJ2-5, with a weak D call TRBD2 (5 bases). The J call could be wrong; TRBJ2-7 is a better fit for the DNA end. Germline CDR1 SGHDT, CDR2 YYEEEE. The CDR3 contains 13 residues. The CDR3 DNA follows: TGTGCCAGCAGCTCGGATGGACTCTACGAGCAGTACTTC. It yields the protein CASSSDGLYEQYF.